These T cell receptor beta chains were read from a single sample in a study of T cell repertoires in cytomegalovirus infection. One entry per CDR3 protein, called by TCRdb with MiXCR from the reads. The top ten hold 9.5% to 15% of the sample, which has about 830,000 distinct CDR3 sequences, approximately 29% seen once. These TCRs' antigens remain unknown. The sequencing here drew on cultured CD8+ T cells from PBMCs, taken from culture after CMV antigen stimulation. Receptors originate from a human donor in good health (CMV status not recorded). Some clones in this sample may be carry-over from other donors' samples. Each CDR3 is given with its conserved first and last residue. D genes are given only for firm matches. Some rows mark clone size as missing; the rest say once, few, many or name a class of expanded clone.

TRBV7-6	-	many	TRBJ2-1	CASSSLGQGLSEQFF	TGTGCCAGCAGCTCCCTCGGGCAGGGATTGAGTGAGCAGTTCTTC
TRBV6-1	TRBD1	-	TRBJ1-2	CASSEWGGTGSYGYTF	TGTGCCAGCAGTGAATGGGGGGGGACAGGGAGCTATGGCTACACCTTC
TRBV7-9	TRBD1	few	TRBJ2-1	CASSLPGRTGFLYNEQFF	TGTGCCAGCAGCTTACCCGGAAGGACAGGGTTCCTCTACAATGAGCAGTTCTTC
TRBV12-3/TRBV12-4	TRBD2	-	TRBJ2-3	CTSSLSGGTDTQYF	TGTACCAGCAGTTTAAGCGGGGGTACAGATACGCAGTATTTT
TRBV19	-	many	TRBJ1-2	CASSITGLLNYGYTF	TGTGCCAGTAGTATTACCGGCCTACTCAACTATGGCTACACCTTC
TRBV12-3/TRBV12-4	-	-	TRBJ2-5	CASSFFGVEETQYF	TGTGCCAGCAGTTTTTTCGGGGTTGAGGAGACCCAGTACTTC
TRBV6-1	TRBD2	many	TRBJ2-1	CASTATSASNEQFF	TGTGCCAGCACGGCGACTAGCGCCTCCAATGAGCAGTTCTTC
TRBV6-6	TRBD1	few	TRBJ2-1	CASRIRGQGMRNEQFF	TGTGCCAGCAGGATTCGGGGACAGGGTATGCGAAATGAGCAGTTCTTC
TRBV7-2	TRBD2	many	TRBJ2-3	CASSLGGRGGADTQYF	TGTGCCAGCAGCTTAGGAGGGCGGGGGGGCGCAGATACGCAGTATTTT
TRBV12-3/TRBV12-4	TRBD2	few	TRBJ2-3	CASSLLGLAGTDTQYF	TGTGCCAGCAGTTTATTAGGGCTAGCGGGGACAGATACGCAGTATTTT
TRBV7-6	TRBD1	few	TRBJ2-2	CASSIQGADTGELFF	TGTGCCAGCAGCATACAGGGGGCGGACACCGGGGAGCTGTTTTTT
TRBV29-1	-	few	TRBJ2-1	CSLSFGGVKNEQFF	TGCAGCCTCTCCTTTGGAGGGGTCAAGAATGAGCAGTTCTTC
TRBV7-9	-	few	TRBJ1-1	CASSLGMGPNTEAFF	TGTGCCAGCAGCTTGGGGATGGGGCCGAACACTGAAGCTTTCTTT
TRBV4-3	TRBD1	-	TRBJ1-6	CASSQGAMGQLLNSPLHF	TGCGCCAGCAGCCAAGGGGCGATGGGACAGCTACTTAATTCACCCCTCCACTTT
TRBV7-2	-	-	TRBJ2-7	CASSLAMADEQYF	TGTGCCAGCAGCTTAGCGATGGCCGACGAGCAGTACTTC
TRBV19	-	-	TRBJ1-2	CASTQPEANYGYTF	TGTGCCAGTACACAACCAGAAGCTAACTATGGCTACACCTTC
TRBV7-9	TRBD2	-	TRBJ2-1	CASSSGLAGGDSSYNEQFF	TGTGCCAGCAGCTCGGGACTAGCGGGGGGGGATAGCTCCTACAATGAGCAGTTCTTC
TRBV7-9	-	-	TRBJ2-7	CASSMSYEQYF	TGTGCCAGCAGTATGTCCTACGAGCAGTACTTC
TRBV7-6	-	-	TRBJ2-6	CASSLVPPWQGPSGANVLTF	TGTGCCAGCAGCTTAGTGCCGCCCTGGCAGGGCCCGTCTGGGGCCAACGTCCTGACTTTC
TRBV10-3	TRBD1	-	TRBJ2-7	CAISDPGQGLGDYEQYF	TGTGCCATCAGTGATCCCGGACAGGGGCTTGGTGACTACGAGCAGTACTTC
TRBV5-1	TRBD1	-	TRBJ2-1	CASSPWTGSIEQFF	TGCGCCAGCAGCCCCTGGACAGGTTCGATTGAGCAGTTCTTC
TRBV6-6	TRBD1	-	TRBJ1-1	CANSSLPDRVEAFF	TGTGCCAACAGTTCCTTACCCGACAGGGTTGAAGCTTTCTTT
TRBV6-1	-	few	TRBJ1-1	CASSERPSRNTEAFF	TGTGCCAGCAGTGAACGACCGAGTAGGAACACTGAAGCTTTCTTT
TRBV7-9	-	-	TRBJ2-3	CASSFPDSKDTQYF	TGTGCCAGCAGTTTTCCGGACTCGAAGGATACGCAGTATTTT
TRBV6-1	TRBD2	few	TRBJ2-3	CASSEGRGYFADTQYF	TGTGCCAGCAGTGAAGGGCGGGGGTACTTTGCAGATACGCAGTATTTT
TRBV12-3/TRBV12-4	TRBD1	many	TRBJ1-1	CASSIGQGQSLTEAFF	TGTGCCAGCAGTATAGGACAGGGGCAGTCGTTAACTGAAGCTTTCTTT
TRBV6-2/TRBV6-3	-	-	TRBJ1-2	CASSRGTLGYTF	TGTGCCAGCAGCCGAGGGACACTAGGCTACACCTTC
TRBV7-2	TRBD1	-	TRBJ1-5	CASSTTTGAYSNQPQHF	TGTGCCAGCAGCACGACTACAGGGGCCTATAGCAATCAGCCCCAGCATTTT
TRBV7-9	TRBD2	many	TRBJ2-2	CALGISGGRNTGELFF	TGTGCCCTGGGAATTAGCGGGGGCCGGAACACCGGGGAGCTGTTTTTT
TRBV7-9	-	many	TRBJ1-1	CASSLARYTEAFF	TGTGCCAGCAGCTTAGCGCGGTACACTGAAGCTTTCTTT
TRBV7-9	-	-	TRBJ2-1	CASSFMDYYNEQFF	TGTGCCAGCAGCTTCATGGACTACTACAATGAGCAGTTCTTC
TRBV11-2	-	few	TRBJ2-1	CASSSTRGYSYNEQFF	TGTGCCAGCAGCTCGACACGGGGGTACTCCTACAATGAGCAGTTCTTC
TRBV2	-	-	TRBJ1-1	CASNPGGTTEAFF	TGTGCCAGCAACCCCGGGGGGACCACTGAAGCTTTCTTT
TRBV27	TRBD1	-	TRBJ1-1	CASSLSTGRRAFF	TGTGCCAGCAGTTTATCGACAGGGAGAAGAGCTTTCTTT
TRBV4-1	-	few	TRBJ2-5	CASSQEMVAGETQYF	TGCGCCAGCAGCCAAGAAATGGTAGCTGGAGAGACCCAGTACTTC
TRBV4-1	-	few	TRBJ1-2	CASSQKDSNYGYTF	TGCGCCAGCAGCCAGAAGGACAGTAACTATGGCTACACCTTC
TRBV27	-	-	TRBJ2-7	CASGAGERYEQYF	TGTGCCAGCGGGGCAGGGGAACGGTACGAGCAGTACTTC
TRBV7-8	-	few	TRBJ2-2	CASSFRRDGIGNTGELFF	TGTGCCAGCAGCTTTAGGCGGGACGGCATCGGGAACACCGGGGAGCTGTTTTTT
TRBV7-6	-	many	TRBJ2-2	CASSLRGTPKNGGVRSTGELFF	TGTGCCAGCAGCCTCCGTGGGACCCCGAAGAACGGAGGGGTGCGTAGCACCGGGGAGCTGTTTTTT
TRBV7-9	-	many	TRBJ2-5	CASSFPETGETQYF	TGTGCCAGCAGCTTTCCGGAGACAGGAGAGACCCAGTACTTC
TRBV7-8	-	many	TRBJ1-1	CASSSGPGTEAFF	TGTGCCAGCAGCTCAGGGCCGGGAACTGAAGCTTTCTTT
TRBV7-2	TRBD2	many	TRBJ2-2	CASSFLAGGPDTGELFF	TGTGCCAGCAGCTTTCTAGCGGGGGGGCCGGACACCGGGGAGCTGTTTTTT
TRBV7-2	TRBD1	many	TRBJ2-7	CASSLSSNRGSYEQYF	TGTGCCAGCAGCTTATCTTCGAACAGGGGGTCATACGAGCAGTACTTC
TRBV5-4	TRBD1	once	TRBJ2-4	CASSGDRQSKNIQYF	TGTGCCAGCAGCGGGGACAGGCAGAGCAAAAACATTCAGTACTTC
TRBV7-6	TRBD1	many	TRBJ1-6	CASSHQPGQGSYNSPLHF	TGTGCCAGCAGCCATCAACCCGGACAGGGCAGCTATAATTCACCCCTCCACTTT
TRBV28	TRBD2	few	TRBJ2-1	CASSSGLAGVIIYNEQFF	TGTGCCAGCAGCTCGGGACTAGCGGGGGTGATAATCTACAATGAGCAGTTCTTC
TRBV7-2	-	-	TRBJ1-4	CVSSLLSNEKLFF	TGTGTCAGCAGCTTACTGAGTAATGAAAAACTGTTTTTT
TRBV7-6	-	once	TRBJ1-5	CASSLGSGANQPQHF	TGTGCCAGCAGCTTAGGGTCAGGGGCTAATCAGCCCCAGCATTTT
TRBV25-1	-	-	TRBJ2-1	CASSAGRNEQFF	TGTGCCAGCAGTGCCGGCCGCAATGAGCAGTTCTTC
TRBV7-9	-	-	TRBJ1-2	CASSGPGADDYGYTF	TGTGCCAGCAGCGGGCCGGGGGCCGACGACTATGGCTACACCTTC
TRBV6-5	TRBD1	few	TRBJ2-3	CASSTGQGATDTQYF	TGTGCCAGCAGTACCGGACAGGGGGCTACAGATACGCAGTATTTT
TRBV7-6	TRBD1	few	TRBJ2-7	CATGTGAYEQYF	TGTGCCACAGGGACAGGGGCATACGAGCAGTACTTC
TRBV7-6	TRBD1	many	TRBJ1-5	CASSPQGVVQPQHF	TGTGCCAGCAGCCCACAGGGGGTTGTTCAGCCCCAGCATTTT
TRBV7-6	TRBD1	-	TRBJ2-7	CASSLVRGTGRAEQYF	TGTGCCAGCAGCTTAGTGAGGGGGACAGGGAGGGCCGAGCAGTACTTC